The 23 T cell receptor beta chains reported below all come from one sample, sequenced in a study of cytomegalovirus exposure and HLA in healthy donors. The method was immunoSEQ multiplex PCR; TCRdb's version includes in-frame clones alone and lacks a portion of them. The table records about 360,000 clones, about nine tenths of them present only once. The sample consisted of PBMCs. The receptors stem from a woman younger than 35 in good health and CMV-seronegative.

CDR3 residues: CASSQQTGLMMMNTEAFF. The CDR3 bases are TGCGCCAGCAGCCAGCAAACCGGACTCATGATGATGAACACTGAAGCTTTCTTT. The V gene is TRBV4-1, the J gene TRBJ1-1; D is undetermined. Deletions cut 3 bases from V and 0 bases from J, with 20 bases between. Germline V lookup: CDR1 MGHRA, CDR2 YSYEKL. CDR3 size: 18 residues.

V gene TRBV11-2 combines with J gene TRBJ1-6; the D gene is possibly TRBD1 (6 bases). The CDR3 length is 17 residues. Trimming removed 2 bases at V and 1 base at J, with 12 bases between. The germline CDR1 and CDR2 sequences are SGHAT and FQNNGV. The DNA for the CDR3 is TGTGCCAGCAGCTTATTAGGGAGGGGGTCCTATAATTCACCCCTCCACTTT. Translating it yields CASSLLGRGSYNSPLHF.

The genes are TRBV19 and TRBJ2-1, with 10 bases identical to TRBD2. J lost 4 bases, V lost 2 bases, and 2 bases had no gene match. Germline V CDR1 and CDR2: LNHDA, SQIVND (reference sequence). The CDR3 extends over 15 amino acids. The CDR3 sequence is CASSISAGGYNEQFF. CDR3 in DNA: TGTGCCAGTAGTATATCAGCGGGGGGGTACAATGAGCAGTTCTTC. The variable domain in full, completed from reference TRBV19 and TRBJ2-1, reads DGGITQSPKYLFRKEGQNVTLSCEQNLNHDAMYWYRQDPGQGLRLIYYSQIVNDFQKGDIAEGYSVSREKKESFPLTVTSAQKNPTAFYLCASSISAGGYNEQFFGPGTRLTVL.

The V gene is TRBV6-1, the J gene TRBJ2-1, with a possible D match to TRBD2 (5 bases). Trimming removed 1 base from V and 1 base from J, with 17 bases in between. The V gene's germline CDR1 is MNHNS and CDR2 SASEGT. This CDR3 has 18 amino acids. CDR3 nucleotides: TGTGCCAGCAGTGAAGGTCGAGGGTCCTTCCAATCCTACAATGAGCAGTTCTTC. Protein product: CASSEGRGSFQSYNEQFF.

Worth noting for this clone: One junction end does not reproduce the germline sequence, and a read error may be involved. This rearrangement joins TRBV6-5 to TRBJ2-3; the match to TRBD1 covers 7 bases. The CDR3 has 15 amino acids. Germline CDR1 MNHEY, CDR2 SVGAGI. CDR3 nucleotides: TGTGCCAGCAGTTACTGGCCAGGGGGTACAGATACGCAATATTTT. Amino acid sequence: CASSYWPGGTDTQYF.

This clone was detected once. This chain links TRBV11-1 with TRBJ2-5, with a weak D call TRBD1 (5 bases). The CDR3 has 13 residues. Germline V lookup: CDR1 SGHAT, CDR2 FQDESV (reference sequence). Trimming left V 1 base short and J 2 bases short, with 5 bases between. The CDR3 nucleotides are TGTGCCAGCAGCTTAGGACAGCAAGAGACCCAGTACTTC. Its protein product is CASSLGQQETQYF.

The table lists this clone with a count of one. The germline gene is not matched at one end of the junction; a read error may be the cause. The chain joins TRBV5-4 to TRBJ2-5; D is perhaps TRBD2 (5 bases). Per germline, CDR1 SGHNT and CDR2 YYREEE (reference sequence). The CDR3 spans 12 residues. CDR3 in DNA: TGTGCCAGCAGCGCTGGACTCCCGGGCGGTGACTTC. Translation gives CASSAGLPGGDF.

The V call is TRBV6-1, the J call TRBJ1-3; possible D gene TRBD1, 5 bases. The CDR3 extends over 14 amino acids. Germline assignment: CDR1 MNHNS and CDR2 SASEGT. V shed 8 bases and J shed 0 bases, with 11 bases lying between them. The chain's CDR3 is CASWRRGSGNTIYF. CDR3 in DNA: TGTGCCAGCTGGCGGAGGGGCTCTGGAAACACCATATATTTT.

The table lists this clone with a count of one. The chain carries TRBV2 and TRBJ2-5; 7 nucleotides agree with TRBD1. Germline CDR1 reads SNHLY; CDR2 reads FYNNEI. The CDR3 sequence is 14 residues long. Trimming removed 7 bases from V and 4 bases from J; junction bases left unmatched: 9. DNA for the CDR3: TGTGCCAGCATTCGGGACAGCAGCCCAGAGACCCAGTACTTC. It is translated as CASIRDSSPETQYF.

Only one count was recorded for this clone. J is TRBJ2-2 and V is TRBV14; a possible D gene is TRBD1 (6 bases). The CDR3 covers 15 residues. Trimming cost V 3 bases and J 1 base, with 9 bases left between them. The germline CDR1 and CDR2 sequences are SGHDN and FVKESK. The CDR3 spells CASSQSGQNTGELFF. In nucleotides, the CDR3 is TGTGCCAGCAGCCAGTCGGGACAGAACACCGGGGAGCTGTTTTTT.

As regards this clone: The same CDR3 arises from other DNA sequences in this sample as well. The chain couples TRBV27 to TRBJ2-7, with 8 bases aligning to TRBD1. This CDR3 is built from 14 residues. V shed 5 bases, J shed 3 bases, and the junction held 6 bases outside the gene matches. CDR1 and CDR2 (germline): MNHEY, SMNVEV (reference sequence). CDR3 DNA: TGTGCCAGCAGTCCTAAAGGACAGGGCTACGAGCAGTACTTC. It encodes CASSPKGQGYEQYF.

This rearrangement joins TRBV5-4 to TRBJ2-7; 10 nucleotides match TRBD1. With V trimmed by 4 bases and J by 4 bases, 5 bases remained unmatched. The CDR3 runs 14 residues. Germline CDR1 is SGHNT and CDR2 is YYREEE (reference sequence). The CDR3 coding sequence is TGTGCCAGCAGCGACAGGGGGCGCGGGTACGAGCAGTACTTC. Translation gives CASSDRGRGYEQYF.

Turning to this clone: In the same sample, other DNA sequences code for this CDR3. The chain recombines TRBV18 with TRBJ2-7; 7 bases fit TRBD1. The V gene end was trimmed by 3 bases and the J gene end by 2 bases; junction bases not matched to a gene: 4. Looked up from germline, CDR1 is KGHSH and CDR2 is LQKENI. The CDR3 covers 14 residues. The CDR3: CASSPLGQAYEQYF. In nucleotides, the CDR3 is TGTGCCAGCTCACCCCTAGGACAGGCCTACGAGCAGTACTTC.

The rearrangement uses TRBV11-2 and TRBJ2-7; perhaps TRBD2 as D (5 bases). Germline CDR1 SGHAT, CDR2 FQNNGV. This CDR3 comprises 14 residues. Trimming took 1 base from V and 3 from J, leaving 10 bases between them. The CDR3 sequence: CASSLGDYYYEQYF. In DNA, the CDR3 is TGTGCCAGCAGCTTAGGAGACTACTACTACGAGCAGTACTTC.

V gene TRBV30 combines with J gene TRBJ2-7; 8 nucleotides match TRBD1. Germline V gene lookup returns CDR1 GTSNPN and CDR2 SVGIG (reference sequence). The CDR3 length is 15 residues. J lost 7 bases, V lost 1 base, and 12 bases had no gene match. CDR3 sequence: CAWSEDRVASREQYF. The CDR3 region has the DNA TGTGCCTGGAGTGAGGACAGGGTAGCGTCGAGGGAGCAGTACTTC.

Written as DNA, the CDR3 is TGCGCCAGCAGCCACATAGCGGGGACTAGCACAGATACGCAGTATTTT. This encodes CASSHIAGTSTDTQYF. This rearrangement joins TRBV4-1 to TRBJ2-3; 8 bases agree with TRBD2. Germline V CDR1 and CDR2: MGHRA, YSYEKL. V dropped 3 bases and J dropped 0; count of bases not matched to a gene: 5. This CDR3 comprises 16 residues.

The chain has TRBV27 and TRBJ1-5; a possible D gene is TRBD1 (5 bases). CDR3 length equals 12 residues. Germline CDR1 MNHEY, CDR2 SMNVEV (reference sequence). Trimming left V 10 bases short and J 2 bases short, with 9 bases between. As DNA, the CDR3 is TGTGCCACAGGGAGGGGCAATCAGCCCCAGCATTTT. Translated, it gives CATGRGNQPQHF.

The chain has TRBV28 and TRBJ2-7; the match to TRBD1 covers 9 bases. This CDR3 contains 18 residues. The germline CDR1 and CDR2 sequences are MDHEN and SYDVKM. J was trimmed by 4 bases and V by 3 bases; bases with no gene match: 16. The CDR3: CASSFLSSLGTGLYEQYF. The CDR3 nucleotides are TGTGCCAGCAGTTTCTTGAGCTCTTTGGGGACAGGGCTATACGAGCAGTACTTC. Drawing the rest from reference TRBV28 and TRBJ2-7, the complete variable domain is DVKVTQSSRYLVKRTGEKVFLECVQDMDHENMFWYRQDPGLGLRLIYFSYDVKMKEKGDIPEGYSVSREKKERFSLILESASTNQTSMYLCASSFLSSLGTGLYEQYFGPGTRLTVT.

The CDR3 DNA is TGTGCCAGCAGCTTAGGTGCCCTAGCGTACAATGAGCAGTTCTTC. Translation: CASSLGALAYNEQFF. The V gene is TRBV7-2, the J gene TRBJ2-1; tentative D call: TRBD2 (6 bases). The CDR3 is 15 residues long. Trimming removed 1 base at V and 4 bases at J, with 11 bases between. Germline loops: CDR1 SGHTA, CDR2 FQGNSA.

This clone was detected only once. The chain uses TRBV18 and TRBJ1-4, with a possible D match to TRBD1 (5 bases). CDR1 and CDR2 (germline): KGHSH, LQKENI. V dropped 3 bases and J dropped 5 bases, with 13 bases sitting between them. The CDR3 is 15 amino acids. Here the CDR3 reads CASSPQGGANEKLFF. CDR3 in DNA: TGTGCCAGCTCACCGCAAGGAGGGGCGAATGAAAAACTGTTTTTT.

The genes are TRBV11-2 and TRBJ1-2; D is uncertain. V dropped 4 bases and J dropped 7 bases, with 7 bases sitting between them. Looked up from germline, CDR1 is SGHAT and CDR2 is FQNNGV. CDR3 length: 11 amino acids. In nucleotides, the CDR3 is TGTGCCAGCAGCTCCTCCGTTGGCTACACCTTC. Protein sequence: CASSSSVGYTF.

This clone has a single count. V is TRBV28 and J is TRBJ2-1; 9 nucleotides align to TRBD2. Germline V gene data show CDR1 as MDHEN and CDR2 as SYDVKM. The CDR3 covers 15 residues. The V gene end was trimmed by 7 bases and the J gene end by 7 bases; junction bases not matched to a gene: 11. DNA for the CDR3: TGTGCCAGCACCTTTACAGCGGGGGGTTGGAATGAGCAGTTCTTC. Its protein product is CASTFTAGGWNEQFF.

The chain links TRBV6-6 to TRBJ2-7, with 9 nucleotides matching TRBD1. The CDR3 is 14 amino acids. V trimming: 8 bases; J trimming: 4 bases; junction bases outside the gene matches: 9. CDR1 and CDR2 from the germline V gene are MNHNY and SVGAGI (reference sequence). The CDR3 region is CASEGQGNRYEQYF. The CDR3 nucleotides are TGTGCCAGCGAGGGACAGGGAAATAGGTACGAGCAGTACTTC.